The 5 T cell receptor beta chains below were found in one sample sequenced in a study of cytomegalovirus exposure and HLA in healthy donors. Vbeta (60) and Jbeta (13) primers were used in the PCR. The assay was immunoSEQ multiplex PCR, and TCRdb's table has in-frame clones only and misses some. The table records about 120,000 clones, under 90% of them present only once. Sequencing input: PBMCs. The receptors come from a woman in her 40s in good health and CMV-seronegative.

The chain couples TRBV6-5 to TRBJ2-5; 8 nucleotides match TRBD2. TRBJ2-7 matches the DNA end more closely, so the J call is doubtful. The CDR3 loop spans 13 amino acids. From germline, CDR1 is MNHEY and CDR2 SVGAGI. The CDR3 is CASSLAGGNEQYF. The CDR3 bases are TGTGCCAGCAGTTTGGCGGGGGGTAACGAGCAGTACTTC.

V gene TRBV6-1 combines with J gene TRBJ2-7; 11 bases map to TRBD2. This CDR3 is 15 amino acids long. V shed 8 bases, J shed 2 bases, and the junction held 8 bases outside the gene matches. Germline CDR1 reads MNHNS; CDR2 reads SASEGT. The CDR3 coding sequence is TGTGCCAGCTACTATGGACTAGCGGGTACCTACGAGCAGTACTTC. Translation: CASYYGLAGTYEQYF.

The rearrangement links TRBV5-1 to TRBJ2-1; D is perhaps TRBD1 (6 bases). Germline V gives CDR1 SGHRS, CDR2 YFSETQ. The V end lost 5 bases, the J end lost 0 bases, and 15 bases lay between the germline ends. The CDR3 runs 16 residues. The CDR3 coding sequence is TGCGCCAGCAGTCCCCAGACGGACAGCTCCTACAATGAGCAGTTCTTC. Translated, it gives CASSPQTDSSYNEQFF.

The chain links TRBV27 to TRBJ2-7; 7 positions agree with TRBD1. CDR3 length: 14 amino acids. In germline, CDR1 is MNHEY, CDR2 SMNVEV (reference sequence). Losses at the gene ends were 4 bases for V and 2 bases for J; bases not matched to a gene: 5. CDR3 coding DNA: TGTGCCAGCAGTTCGACAGGGTGGCCCTACGAGCAGTACTTC. The encoded protein is CASSSTGWPYEQYF.

The chain is built from TRBV4-2 and TRBJ2-1; 7 positions agree with TRBD2. The CDR3 spans 16 residues. The J segment lost 3 bases and the V segment lost 0 bases, leaving 5 bases of the junction unmatched. Germline V gives CDR1 LGHNA, CDR2 YNFKEQ. The CDR3 nucleotides read TGTGCCAGCAGCCAAGATCGGTCTAGCGGCTACAATGAGCAGTTCTTC. It codes for CASSQDRSSGYNEQFF.